This note documents a single T cell receptor (beta chain) sequence. The target antigen is unknown. The data belong to a study of T cell responses to AZD1222 COVID-19 vaccine. The study, taken as a whole, reports: The peak T cell response came first, and repertoires were sampled only after it.

Clones were sequenced by immunoSEQ multiplex PCR, and TCRdb holds only the in-frame ones, with some missing. The table records approximately 80,000 clones, roughly 90% of them present only once. The CDR3 is 14 residues long. Germline V gene lookup returns CDR1 LGHNA and CDR2 YSLEER. V gave up 4 bases and J gave up 8 bases; unmatched junction bases: 5. This specimen was peripheral blood, taken on day 0 of AZD1222 vaccination. This TCR was sampled from an adult in good health. The chain joins TRBV4-3 to TRBJ1-4; 9 bases fit TRBD1. The CDR3 bases are TGCGCCAGCAGCCCGGGACAGGGAGGCGAAAAACTGTTTTTT. It codes for CASSPGQGGEKLFF.